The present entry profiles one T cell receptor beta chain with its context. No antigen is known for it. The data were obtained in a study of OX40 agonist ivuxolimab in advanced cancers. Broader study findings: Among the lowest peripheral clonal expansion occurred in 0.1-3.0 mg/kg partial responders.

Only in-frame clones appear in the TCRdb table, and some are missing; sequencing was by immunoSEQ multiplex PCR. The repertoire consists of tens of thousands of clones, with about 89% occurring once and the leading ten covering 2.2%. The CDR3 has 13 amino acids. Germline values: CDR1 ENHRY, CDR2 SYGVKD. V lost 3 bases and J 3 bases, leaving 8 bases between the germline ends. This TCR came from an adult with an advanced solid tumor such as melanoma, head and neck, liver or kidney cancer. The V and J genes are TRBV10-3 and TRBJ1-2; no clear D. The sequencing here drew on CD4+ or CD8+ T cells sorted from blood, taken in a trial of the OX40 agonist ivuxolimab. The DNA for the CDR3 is TGTGCCATCAGTGATGCGGGGTACTATGGCTACACCTTC. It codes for CAISDAGYYGYTF.